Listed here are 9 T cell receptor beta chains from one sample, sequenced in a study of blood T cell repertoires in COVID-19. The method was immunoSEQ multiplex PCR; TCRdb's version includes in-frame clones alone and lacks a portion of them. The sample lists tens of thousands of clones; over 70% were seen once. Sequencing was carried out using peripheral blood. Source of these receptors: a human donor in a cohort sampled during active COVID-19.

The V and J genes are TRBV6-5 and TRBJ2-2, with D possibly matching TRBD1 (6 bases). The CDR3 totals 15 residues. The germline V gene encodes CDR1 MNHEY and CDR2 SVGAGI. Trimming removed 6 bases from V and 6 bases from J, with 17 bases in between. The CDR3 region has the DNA TGTGCCAGCAGCCGACAGGTATACCCGCCCGGGGAGCTGTTTTTT. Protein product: CASSRQVYPPGELFF.

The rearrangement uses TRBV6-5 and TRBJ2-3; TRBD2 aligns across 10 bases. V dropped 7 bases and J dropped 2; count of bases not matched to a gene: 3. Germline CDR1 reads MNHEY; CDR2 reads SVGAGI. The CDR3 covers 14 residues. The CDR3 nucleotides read TGTGCCAGCAAAGCGGGGGGGACCACAGATACGCAGTATTTT. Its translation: CASKAGGTTDTQYF.

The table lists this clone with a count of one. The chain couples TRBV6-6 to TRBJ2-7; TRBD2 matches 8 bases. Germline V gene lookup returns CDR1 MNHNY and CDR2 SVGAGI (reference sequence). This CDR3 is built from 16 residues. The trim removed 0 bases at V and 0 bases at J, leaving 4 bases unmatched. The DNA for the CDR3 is TGTGCCAGCAGTTACTCCGGGCGGGAGGTCTCCTACGAGCAGTACTTC. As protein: CASSYSGREVSYEQYF.

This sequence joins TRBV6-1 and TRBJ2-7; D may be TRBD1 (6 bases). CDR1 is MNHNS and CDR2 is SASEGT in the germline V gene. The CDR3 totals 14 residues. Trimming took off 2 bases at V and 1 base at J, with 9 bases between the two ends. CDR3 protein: CASSERDTSYEQYF. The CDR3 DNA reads TGTGCCAGCAGTGAACGGGACACATCCTACGAGCAGTACTTC.

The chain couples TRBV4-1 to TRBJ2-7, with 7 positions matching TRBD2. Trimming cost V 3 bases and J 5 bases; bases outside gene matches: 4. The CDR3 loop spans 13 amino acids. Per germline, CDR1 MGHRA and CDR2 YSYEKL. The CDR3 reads CASSQGGENEQYF. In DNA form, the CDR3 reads TGCGCCAGCAGCCAGGGGGGGGAAAACGAGCAGTACTTC.

The CDR3 sequence: CASQREGRYTDTQYF. In DNA, the CDR3 is TGTGCCAGCCAGCGGGAGGGCCGGTACACAGATACGCAGTATTTT. V and J are TRBV7-2 and TRBJ2-3; TRBD2 matches at 10 bases. V was pared by 8 bases and J by 2 bases, with 7 bases of the junction left unmatched. The CDR3 runs 15 residues. Germline CDR1 and CDR2: SGHTA and FQGNSA.

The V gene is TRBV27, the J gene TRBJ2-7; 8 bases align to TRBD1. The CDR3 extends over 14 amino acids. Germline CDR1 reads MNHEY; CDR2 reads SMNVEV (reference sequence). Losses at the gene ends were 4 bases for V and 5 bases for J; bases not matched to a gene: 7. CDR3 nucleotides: TGTGCCAGCAGTTACCAGGGGGCTTTGGACGAGCAGTACTTC. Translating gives CASSYQGALDEQYF.

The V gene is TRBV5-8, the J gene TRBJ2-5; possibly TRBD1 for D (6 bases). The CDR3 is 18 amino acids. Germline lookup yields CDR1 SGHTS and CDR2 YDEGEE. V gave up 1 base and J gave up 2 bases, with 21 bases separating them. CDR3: CASSLWGLGKGTQETQYF. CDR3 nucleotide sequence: TGTGCCAGCAGCTTGTGGGGGCTGGGAAAAGGGACACAAGAGACCCAGTACTTC.

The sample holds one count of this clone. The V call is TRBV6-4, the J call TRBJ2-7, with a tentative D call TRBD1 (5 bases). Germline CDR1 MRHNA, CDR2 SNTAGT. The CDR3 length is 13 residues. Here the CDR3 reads CAPPTGPPYEQYF. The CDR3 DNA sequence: TGTGCGCCGCCCACAGGCCCCCCCTACGAGCAGTACTTC.